This paragraph covers one T cell receptor beta chain sequence. CDR3 length equals 15 residues. CDR1 is MNHNS, CDR2 SASEGT, per germline. The V end was cut by 8 bases, the J end by 4 bases, with 17 bases between. Clones were read by immunoSEQ multiplex PCR, and TCRdb kept only the in-frame ones, dropping some. Of around 88,000 clones listed, 92% are singletons. This sample is drawn from a study of T cell changes during pregnancy in multiple sclerosis. The receptor was isolated from a female donor with multiple sclerosis, enrolled in a pregnancy study. The chain is built from TRBV6-1 and TRBJ2-2; D possibly corresponds to TRBD1 (6 bases). Sample: peripheral blood, taken in the first trimester of pregnancy. CDR3 bases: TGTGCCAGCCGGGGTAAGACAGGCGGCACCGGGGAGCTGTTTTTT. Encoded protein: CASRGKTGGTGELFF.